The sequence of this TCR beta chain was determined in a study of blood T cell repertoires in COVID-19. Sequenced by immunoSEQ multiplex PCR; TCRdb stores in-frame clones only, minus some. The sample has about 310,000 clones, around 89% seen once. Seattle participants joined during active infection and were tracked over time. There are 13 residues in the CDR3. J lost 2 bases, V lost 9 bases, and 3 bases had no gene match. Germline V CDR1 and CDR2: ENHRY, SYGVKD. The J gene is TRBJ2-7, the V gene TRBV10-3; 11 bases align to TRBD2. The receptor comes from a woman between 35 and 50 years old with COVID-19, enrolled during active disease. Sequenced input: peripheral blood. This CDR3 is CAMTSGATYEQYF. The CDR3 DNA is TGTGCCATGACTAGCGGGGCGACCTACGAGCAGTACTTC.